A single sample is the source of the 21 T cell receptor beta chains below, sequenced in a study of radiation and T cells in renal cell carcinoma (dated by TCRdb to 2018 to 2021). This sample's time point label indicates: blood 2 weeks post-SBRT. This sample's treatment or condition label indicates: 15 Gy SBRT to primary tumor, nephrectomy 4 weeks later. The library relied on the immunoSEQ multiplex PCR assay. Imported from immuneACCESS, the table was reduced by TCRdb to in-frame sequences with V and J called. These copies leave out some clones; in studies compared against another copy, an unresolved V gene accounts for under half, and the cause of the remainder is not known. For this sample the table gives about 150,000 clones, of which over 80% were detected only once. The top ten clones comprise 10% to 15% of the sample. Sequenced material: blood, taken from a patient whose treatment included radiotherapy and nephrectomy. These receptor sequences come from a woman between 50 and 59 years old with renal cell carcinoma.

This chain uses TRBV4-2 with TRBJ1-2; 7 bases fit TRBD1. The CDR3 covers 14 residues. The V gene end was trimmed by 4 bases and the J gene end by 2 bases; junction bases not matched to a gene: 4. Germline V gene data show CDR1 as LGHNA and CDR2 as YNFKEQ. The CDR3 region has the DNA TGTGCCAGCAGCCGTCAGGGGGGCAACTATGGCTACACCTTC. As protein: CASSRQGGNYGYTF.

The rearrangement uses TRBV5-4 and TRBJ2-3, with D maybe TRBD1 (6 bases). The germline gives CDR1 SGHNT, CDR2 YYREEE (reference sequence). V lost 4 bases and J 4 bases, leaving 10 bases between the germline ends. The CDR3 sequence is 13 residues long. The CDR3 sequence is CASSVGGADTQYF. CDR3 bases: TGTGCCAGCAGCGTTGGGGGCGCAGATACGCAGTATTTT.

The CDR3 DNA is TGTGCCAGCAGCCACCGGAGGGACCCAGATACGCAGTATTTT. Its translation is CASSHRRDPDTQYF. The chain joins TRBV13 to TRBJ2-3; D is possibly TRBD2 (6 bases). Germline lookup yields CDR1 PRHDT and CDR2 FYEKMQ (reference sequence). The CDR3 loop spans 14 amino acids. V shed 5 bases and J shed 4 bases, with 13 bases lying between them.

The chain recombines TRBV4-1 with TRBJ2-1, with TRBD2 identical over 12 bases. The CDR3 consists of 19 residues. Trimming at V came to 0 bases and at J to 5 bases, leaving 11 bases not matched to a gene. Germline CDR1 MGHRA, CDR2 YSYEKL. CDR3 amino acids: CASSQDPGTSGLMNNEQFF. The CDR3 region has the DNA TGCGCCAGCAGCCAAGATCCCGGGACTAGCGGGTTGATGAACAATGAGCAGTTCTTC.

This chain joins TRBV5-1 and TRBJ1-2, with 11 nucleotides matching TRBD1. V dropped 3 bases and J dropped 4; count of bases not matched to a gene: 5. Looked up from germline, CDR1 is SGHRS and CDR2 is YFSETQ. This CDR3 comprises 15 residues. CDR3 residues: CASSSPGTGGYGYTF. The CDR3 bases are TGCGCCAGCAGCTCCCCCGGGACAGGGGGCTATGGCTACACCTTC.

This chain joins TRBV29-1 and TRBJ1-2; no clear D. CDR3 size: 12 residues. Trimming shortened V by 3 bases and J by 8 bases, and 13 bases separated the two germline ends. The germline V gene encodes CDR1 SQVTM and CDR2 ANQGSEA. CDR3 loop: CSVDTQVRGYTF. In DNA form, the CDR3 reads TGCAGCGTTGATACCCAAGTTCGGGGCTACACCTTC.

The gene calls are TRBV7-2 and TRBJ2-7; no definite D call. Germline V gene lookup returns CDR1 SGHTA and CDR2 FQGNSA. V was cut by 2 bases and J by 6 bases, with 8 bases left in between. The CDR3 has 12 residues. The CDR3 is CASSLNSAEQYF. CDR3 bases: TGTGCCAGCAGCTTAAATTCGGCCGAGCAGTACTTC.

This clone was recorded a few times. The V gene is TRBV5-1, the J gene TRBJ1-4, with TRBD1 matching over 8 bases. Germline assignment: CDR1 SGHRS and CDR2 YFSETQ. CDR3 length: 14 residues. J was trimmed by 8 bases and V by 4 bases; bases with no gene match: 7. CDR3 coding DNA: TGCGCCAGCAGCCCAGGACAGGGCCGGGAAAAACTGTTTTTT. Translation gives CASSPGQGREKLFF.

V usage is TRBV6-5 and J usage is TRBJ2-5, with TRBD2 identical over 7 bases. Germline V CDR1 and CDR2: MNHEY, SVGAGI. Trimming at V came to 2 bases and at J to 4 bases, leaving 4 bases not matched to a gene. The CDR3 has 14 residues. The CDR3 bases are TGTGCCAGCAGTTACAATGGGGGGGGAGAGACCCAGTACTTC. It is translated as CASSYNGGGETQYF.

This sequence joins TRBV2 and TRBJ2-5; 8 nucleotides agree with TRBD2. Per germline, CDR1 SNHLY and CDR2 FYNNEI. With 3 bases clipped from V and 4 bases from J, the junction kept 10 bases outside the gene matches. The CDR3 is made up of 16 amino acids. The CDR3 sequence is CASSDRPAGVGETQYF. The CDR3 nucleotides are TGTGCCAGCAGTGATCGGCCAGCGGGGGTAGGAGAGACCCAGTACTTC. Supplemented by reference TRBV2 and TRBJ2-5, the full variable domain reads EPEVTQTPSHQVTQMGQEVILRCVPISNHLYFYWYRQILGQKVEFLVSFYNNEISEKSEIFDDQFSVERPDGSNFTLKIRSTKLEDSAMYFCASSDRPAGVGETQYFGPGTRLLVL.

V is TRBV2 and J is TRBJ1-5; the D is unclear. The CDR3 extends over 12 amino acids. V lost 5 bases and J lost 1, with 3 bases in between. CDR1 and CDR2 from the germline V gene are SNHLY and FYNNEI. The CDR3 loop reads CASSLSNQPQHF. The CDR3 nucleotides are TGTGCCAGCAGTCTAAGCAATCAGCCCCAGCATTTT. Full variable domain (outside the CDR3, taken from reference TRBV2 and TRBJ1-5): EPEVTQTPSHQVTQMGQEVILRCVPISNHLYFYWYRQILGQKVEFLVSFYNNEISEKSEIFDDQFSVERPDGSNFTLKIRSTKLEDSAMYFCASSLSNQPQHFGDGTRLSIL.

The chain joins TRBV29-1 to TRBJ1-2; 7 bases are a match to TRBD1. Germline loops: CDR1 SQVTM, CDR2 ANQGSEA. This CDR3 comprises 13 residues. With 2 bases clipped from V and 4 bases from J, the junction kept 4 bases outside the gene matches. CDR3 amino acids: CSVEQGVGYGYTF. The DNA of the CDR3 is TGCAGCGTTGAACAGGGGGTGGGCTATGGCTACACCTTC.

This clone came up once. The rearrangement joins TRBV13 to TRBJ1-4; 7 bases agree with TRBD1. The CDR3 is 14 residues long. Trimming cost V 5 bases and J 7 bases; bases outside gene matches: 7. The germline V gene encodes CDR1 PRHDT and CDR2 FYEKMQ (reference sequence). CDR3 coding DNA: TGTGCCAGCAGCCCGGACAGGAGAAGTGAAAAACTGTTTTTT. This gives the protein CASSPDRRSEKLFF.

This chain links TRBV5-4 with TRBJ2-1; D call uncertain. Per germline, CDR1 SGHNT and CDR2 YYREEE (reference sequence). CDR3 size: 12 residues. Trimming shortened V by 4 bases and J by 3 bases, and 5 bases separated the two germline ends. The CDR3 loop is CASSPNYNEQFF. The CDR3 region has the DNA TGTGCCAGCAGCCCAAACTACAATGAGCAGTTCTTC.

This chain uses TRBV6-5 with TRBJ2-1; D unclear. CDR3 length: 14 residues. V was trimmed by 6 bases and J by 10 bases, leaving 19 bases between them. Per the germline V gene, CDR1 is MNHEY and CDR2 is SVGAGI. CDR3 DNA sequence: TGTGCCAGCAGAACCAGTGGGTCGCAGGTCGAGCAGTTCTTC. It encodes CASRTSGSQVEQFF.

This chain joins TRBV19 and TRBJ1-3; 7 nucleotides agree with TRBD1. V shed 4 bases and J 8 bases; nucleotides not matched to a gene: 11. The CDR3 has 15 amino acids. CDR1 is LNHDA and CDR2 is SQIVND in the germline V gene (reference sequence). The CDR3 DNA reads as TGTGCCAGTAGTAGACGGACAGGTTTTCGAGACACCATATATTTT. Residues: CASSRRTGFRDTIYF. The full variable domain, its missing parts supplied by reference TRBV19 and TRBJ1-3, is DGGITQSPKYLFRKEGQNVTLSCEQNLNHDAMYWYRQDPGQGLRLIYYSQIVNDFQKGDIAEGYSVSREKKESFPLTVTSAQKNPTAFYLCASSRRTGFRDTIYFGEGSWLTVV.

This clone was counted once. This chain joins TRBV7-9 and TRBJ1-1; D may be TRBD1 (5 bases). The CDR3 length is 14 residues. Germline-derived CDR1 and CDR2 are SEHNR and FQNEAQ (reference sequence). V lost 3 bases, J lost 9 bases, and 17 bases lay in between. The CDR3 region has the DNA TGTGCCAGCAGCTTCGACAGCCAAAGCCGGAAAGCTTTCTTT. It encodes CASSFDSQSRKAFF.

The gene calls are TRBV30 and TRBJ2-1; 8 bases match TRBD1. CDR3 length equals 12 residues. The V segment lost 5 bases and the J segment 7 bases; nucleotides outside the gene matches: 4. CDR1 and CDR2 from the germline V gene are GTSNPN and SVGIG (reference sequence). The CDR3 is CAWGQGGNEQFF. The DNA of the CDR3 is TGTGCCTGGGGACAGGGAGGAAATGAGCAGTTCTTC.

In DNA, the CDR3 is TGTGCCAGCAGCAAAGTTTATGTTCCGGGTTCCCCCGAGAAGACCCAGTACTTC. Translation: CASSKVYVPGSPEKTQYF. The chain joins TRBV21-1 to TRBJ2-5; the D call in the table, TRBD2, was not verified against the DNA. TRBV21-1 is a documented pseudogene. The length of the CDR3 is 18 residues.

The CDR3 nucleotides read TGTGCCAGCAGCCCCGCGGGACAGAGGTACGAGCAGTACTTC. Encoded protein: CASSPAGQRYEQYF. The gene calls are TRBV7-8 and TRBJ2-7; maybe TRBD1 (7 bases). The CDR3 is 14 residues long. V lost 5 bases and J lost 4, with 15 bases in between. Germline lookup yields CDR1 SGHVS and CDR2 FQNEAQ.

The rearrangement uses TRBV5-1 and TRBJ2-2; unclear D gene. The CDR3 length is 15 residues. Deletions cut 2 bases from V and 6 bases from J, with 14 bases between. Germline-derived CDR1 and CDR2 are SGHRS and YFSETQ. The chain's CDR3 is CASSFSQPSPGELFF. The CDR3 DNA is TGCGCCAGCAGCTTTTCCCAGCCCAGCCCCGGGGAGCTGTTTTTT.